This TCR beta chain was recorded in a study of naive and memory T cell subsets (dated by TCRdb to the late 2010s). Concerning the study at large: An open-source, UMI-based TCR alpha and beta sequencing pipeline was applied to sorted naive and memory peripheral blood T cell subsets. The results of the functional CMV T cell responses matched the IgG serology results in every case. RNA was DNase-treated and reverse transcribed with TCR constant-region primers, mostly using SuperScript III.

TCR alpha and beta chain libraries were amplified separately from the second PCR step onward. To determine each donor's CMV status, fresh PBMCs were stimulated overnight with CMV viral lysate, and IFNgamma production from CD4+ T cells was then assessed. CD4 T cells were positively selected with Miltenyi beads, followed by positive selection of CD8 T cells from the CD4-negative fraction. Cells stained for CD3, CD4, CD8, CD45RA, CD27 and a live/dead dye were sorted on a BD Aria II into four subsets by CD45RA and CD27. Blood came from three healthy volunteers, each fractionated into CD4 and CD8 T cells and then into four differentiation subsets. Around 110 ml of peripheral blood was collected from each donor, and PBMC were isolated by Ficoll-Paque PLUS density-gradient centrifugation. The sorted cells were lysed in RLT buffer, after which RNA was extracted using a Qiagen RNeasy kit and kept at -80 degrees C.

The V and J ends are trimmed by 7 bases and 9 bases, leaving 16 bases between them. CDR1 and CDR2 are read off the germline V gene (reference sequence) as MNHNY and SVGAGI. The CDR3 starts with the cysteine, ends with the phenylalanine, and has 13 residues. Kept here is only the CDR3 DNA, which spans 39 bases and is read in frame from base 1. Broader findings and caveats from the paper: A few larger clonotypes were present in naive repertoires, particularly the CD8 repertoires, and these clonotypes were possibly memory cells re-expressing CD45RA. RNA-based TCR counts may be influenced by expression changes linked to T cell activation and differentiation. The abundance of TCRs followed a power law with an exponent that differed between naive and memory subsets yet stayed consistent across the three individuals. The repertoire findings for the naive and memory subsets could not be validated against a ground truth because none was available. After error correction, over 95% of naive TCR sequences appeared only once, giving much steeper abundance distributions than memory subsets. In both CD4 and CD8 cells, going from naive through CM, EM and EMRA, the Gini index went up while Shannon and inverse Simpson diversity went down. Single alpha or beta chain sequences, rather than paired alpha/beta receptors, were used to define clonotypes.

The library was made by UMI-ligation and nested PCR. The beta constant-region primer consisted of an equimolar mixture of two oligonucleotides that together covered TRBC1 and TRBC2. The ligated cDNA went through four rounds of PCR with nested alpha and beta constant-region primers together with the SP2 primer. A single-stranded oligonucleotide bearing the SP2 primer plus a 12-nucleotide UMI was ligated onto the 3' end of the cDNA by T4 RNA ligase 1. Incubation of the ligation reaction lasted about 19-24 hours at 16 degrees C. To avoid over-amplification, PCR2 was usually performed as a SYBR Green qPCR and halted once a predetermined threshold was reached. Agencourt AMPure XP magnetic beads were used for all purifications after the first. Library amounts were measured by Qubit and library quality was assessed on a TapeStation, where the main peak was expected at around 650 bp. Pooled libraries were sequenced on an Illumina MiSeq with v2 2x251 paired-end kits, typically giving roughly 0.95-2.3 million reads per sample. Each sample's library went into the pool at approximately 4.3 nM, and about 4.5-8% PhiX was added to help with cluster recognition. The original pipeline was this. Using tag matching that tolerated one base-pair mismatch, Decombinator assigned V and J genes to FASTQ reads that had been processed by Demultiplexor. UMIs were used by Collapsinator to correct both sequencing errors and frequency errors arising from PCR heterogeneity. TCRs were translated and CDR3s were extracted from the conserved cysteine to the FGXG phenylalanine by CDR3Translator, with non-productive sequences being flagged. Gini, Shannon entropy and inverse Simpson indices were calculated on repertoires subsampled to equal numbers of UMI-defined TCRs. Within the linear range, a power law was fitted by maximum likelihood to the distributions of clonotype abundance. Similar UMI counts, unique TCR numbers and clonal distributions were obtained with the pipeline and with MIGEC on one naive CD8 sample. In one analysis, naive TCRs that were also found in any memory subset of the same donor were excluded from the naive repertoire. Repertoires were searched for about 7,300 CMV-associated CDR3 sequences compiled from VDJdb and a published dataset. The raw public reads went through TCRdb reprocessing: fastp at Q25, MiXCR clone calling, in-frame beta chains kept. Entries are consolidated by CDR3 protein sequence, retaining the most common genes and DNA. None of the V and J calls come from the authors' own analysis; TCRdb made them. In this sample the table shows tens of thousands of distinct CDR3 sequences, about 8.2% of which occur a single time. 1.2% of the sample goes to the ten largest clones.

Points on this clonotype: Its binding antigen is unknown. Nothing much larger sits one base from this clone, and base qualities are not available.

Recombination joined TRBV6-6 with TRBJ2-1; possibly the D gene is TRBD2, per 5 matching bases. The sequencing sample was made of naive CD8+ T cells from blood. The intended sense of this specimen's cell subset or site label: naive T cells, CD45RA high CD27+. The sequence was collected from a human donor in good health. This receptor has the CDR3 CASTPGGVREQFF. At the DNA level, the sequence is TGTGCCAGCACCCCTGGAGGCGTCCGTGAGCAGTTCTTC.